Below, 26 T cell receptor beta chains from the same sample are listed, as sequenced in a study of cytomegalovirus exposure and HLA in healthy donors. In the PCR, 60 Vbeta and 13 Jbeta primers were used. Assay used: immunoSEQ multiplex PCR; TCRdb lists only in-frame clones, some missing. The sample has some 190,000 clones, 82% seen once; the top ten hold approximately 1.5%. Sample: PBMCs. Source of these receptors: a man aged 40-49 years in good health and CMV-seronegative.

This clone was seen only a few times. The chain recombines TRBV7-2 with TRBJ1-5; D unresolved. CDR1 is SGHTA, CDR2 FQGNSA, per germline. V lost 2 bases and J 8 bases, leaving 10 bases between the germline ends. The CDR3 has 13 amino acids. CDR3 DNA: TGTGCCAGCAGCTTATTAGTTTCCGAGCCCCAGCATTTT. As protein: CASSLLVSEPQHF. The variable domain in full, with the rest retrieved from reference TRBV7-2 and TRBJ1-5, is GAGVSQSPSNKVTEKGKDVELRCDPISGHTALYWYRQSLGQGLEFLIYFQGNSAPDKSGLPSDRFSAERTGGSVSTLTIQRTQQEDSAVYLCASSLLVSEPQHFGDGTRLSIL.

The chain joins TRBV7-2 to TRBJ2-3; 7 positions agree with TRBD2. The CDR3 has 18 amino acids. V was clipped by 1 base and J by 5 bases; unmatched bases: 15. Germline V lookup: CDR1 SGHTA, CDR2 FQGNSA. The CDR3: CASSLGVGRVRLVDTQYF. The CDR3 DNA is TGTGCCAGCAGCTTAGGGGTGGGGAGGGTTCGGTTAGTAGATACGCAGTATTTT.

The chain uses TRBV7-2 and TRBJ1-1; D not resolved. The CDR3 consists of 13 residues. CDR1 SGHTA and CDR2 FQGNSA come from the germline V gene. The CDR3 is CVGRTTVNTEAFF. The CDR3, as DNA: TGTGTGGGCCGTACCACCGTGAACACTGAAGCTTTCTTT.

The chain links TRBV6-5 to TRBJ2-5, with 9 bases fitting TRBD1. V lost 0 bases and J lost 4; bases outside the gene matches: 6. The CDR3 spans 16 residues. Germline V CDR1 and CDR2: MNHEY, SVGAGI. CDR3 residues: CASSYSRKTGGETQYF. CDR3 in DNA: TGTGCCAGCAGTTACTCACGAAAGACAGGGGGAGAGACCCAGTACTTC.

The chain combines TRBV7-2 with TRBJ1-4; 9 bases are a match to TRBD1. This CDR3 has 14 residues. V trimming: 5 bases; J trimming: 8 bases; junction bases outside the gene matches: 6. Looked up from germline, CDR1 is SGHTA and CDR2 is FQGNSA. The CDR3 DNA is TGTGCCAGCAGCCTACAGGGGGCTTGGGAAAAACTGTTTTTT. Encoded protein: CASSLQGAWEKLFF.

This clone came up once. The chain has TRBV30 and TRBJ1-4, with D maybe TRBD1 (5 bases). CDR3 length: 15 amino acids. The V gene's germline CDR1 is GTSNPN and CDR2 SVGIG (reference sequence). V was cut by 2 bases and J by 3 bases, with 13 bases left in between. CDR3 DNA: TGTGCCTGGAGTCGGCAGGGTGCTCCTAATGAAAAACTGTTTTTT. Translating it yields CAWSRQGAPNEKLFF.

This rearrangement joins TRBV10-3 to TRBJ1-1; 8 nucleotides line up with TRBD1. Germline V CDR1 and CDR2: ENHRY, SYGVKD. Germline trimming cut 8 bases from V and 1 base from J; bases unmatched to any gene: 3. The CDR3 length is 13 residues. The CDR3 DNA reads TGTGCCATCCAAGGACAGGGGAACACTGAAGCTTTCTTT. It translates to CAIQGQGNTEAFF.

The J gene is TRBJ2-7, the V gene TRBV7-2; 9 nucleotides agree with TRBD1. The CDR3 consists of 14 residues. Trimming took 6 bases from V and 5 from J; bases not matched to a gene: 8. CDR1 is SGHTA, CDR2 FQGNSA, per germline. The CDR3 protein is CASRQGALGNEQYF. The CDR3 DNA reads TGTGCCAGCAGACAGGGGGCTTTGGGAAACGAGCAGTACTTC. The complete variable domain, with remaining parts taken from reference TRBV7-2 and TRBJ2-7, reads GAGVSQSPSNKVTEKGKDVELRCDPISGHTALYWYRQSLGQGLEFLIYFQGNSAPDKSGLPSDRFSAERTGGSVSTLTIQRTQQEDSAVYLCASRQGALGNEQYFGPGTRLTVT.

Here the CDR3 DNA reads TGCGCCAGCAGCCGACAGACGGGACAGGGAGCCTCCTACGAGCAGTACTTC. Its translation: CASSRQTGQGASYEQYF. The chain employs TRBV4-1 and TRBJ2-7; 9 bases line up with TRBD1. This CDR3 is 17 amino acids long. The germline V gene has CDR1 MGHRA and CDR2 YSYEKL. Trimming cost V 4 bases and J 0 bases; bases outside gene matches: 10.

The gene calls are TRBV5-8 and TRBJ2-7, with D unresolved. The CDR3 is 13 residues long. From germline, CDR1 is SGHTS and CDR2 YDEGEE. Trimming removed 4 bases at V and 1 base at J, with 9 bases between. The CDR3 spells CASSLLDSYEQYF. The CDR3 nucleotides are TGTGCCAGCAGCCTCTTAGATTCCTACGAGCAGTACTTC.

The chain uses TRBV7-9 and TRBJ2-5; 7 bases align to TRBD2. The CDR3 runs to 15 residues. Germline CDR1 reads SEHNR; CDR2 reads FQNEAQ (reference sequence). V shed 1 base and J 3 bases; nucleotides not matched to a gene: 5. CDR3 residues: CASSLVPGGKETQYF. The CDR3 DNA is TGTGCCAGCAGCTTAGTTCCCGGGGGGAAAGAGACCCAGTACTTC.

The chain is built from TRBV15 and TRBJ1-2; D unclear. Germline CDR1 reads LNHNV; CDR2 reads YYDKDF (reference sequence). Trimming stripped 1 base from V and 7 bases from J, with 13 bases between. This CDR3 is 14 amino acids long. CDR3 region: CATSRALRGSGYTF. The DNA of the CDR3 is TGTGCCACCAGCAGAGCCCTCCGGGGAAGTGGCTACACCTTC.

J is TRBJ1-5 and V is TRBV28; 8 nucleotides line up with TRBD1. CDR1 is MDHEN and CDR2 is SYDVKM in the germline V gene. V gave up 5 bases and J gave up 6 bases; unmatched junction bases: 6. The CDR3 contains 14 residues. In DNA, the CDR3 is TGTGCCAGCAGTATCCGACAGGGGAGTCAGCCCCAGCATTTT. Protein sequence: CASSIRQGSQPQHF.

The chain links TRBV7-6 to TRBJ1-3; D unresolved. The germline V gene has CDR1 SGHVS and CDR2 FNYEAQ. Trimming took 5 bases from V and 2 from J, leaving 4 bases between them. The CDR3 is made up of 12 amino acids. The CDR3, as DNA: TGTGCCAGCAGCCCTGCTGGAAACACCATATATTTT. Translated: CASSPAGNTIYF. Looking up the rest from reference TRBV7-6 and TRBJ1-3 gives the full variable domain: GAGVSQSPRYKVTKRGQDVALRCDPISGHVSLYWYRQALGQGPEFLTYFNYEAQQDKSGLPNDRFSAERPEGSISTLTIQRTEQRDSAMYRCASSPAGNTIYFGEGSWLTVV.

This clone appeared a single time. The V and J genes are TRBV28 and TRBJ1-5; 9 positions match TRBD1. V gave up 2 bases and J gave up 1 base; unmatched junction bases: 9. The CDR3 contains 18 residues. Germline loops: CDR1 MDHEN, CDR2 SYDVKM. As DNA, the CDR3 is TGTGCCAGCAGTTTAGCGAGACAGGGGGTAGTGAGCAATCAGCCCCAGCATTTT. Protein sequence: CASSLARQGVVSNQPQHF.

The V gene is TRBV5-1, the J gene TRBJ2-3; TRBD1 aligns across 9 bases. The V and J ends lost 0 bases and 4 bases, in that order; junction bases with no gene match: 9. Germline V lookup: CDR1 SGHRS, CDR2 YFSETQ. The CDR3 totals 17 residues. The CDR3 region is CASSLDPMGQGADTQYF. The CDR3 DNA is TGCGCCAGCAGCTTGGACCCTATGGGACAGGGAGCAGATACGCAGTATTTT.

The chain carries TRBV30 and TRBJ1-3; TRBD1 agrees at 10 bases. The CDR3 is 12 residues long. Germline-derived CDR1 and CDR2 are GTSNPN and SVGIG (reference sequence). Trimming at V came to 8 bases and at J to 4 bases, leaving 2 bases not matched to a gene. The CDR3 here is CAGTGAGNTIYF. CDR3 bases: TGTGCCGGGACAGGGGCCGGAAACACCATATATTTT.

The genes are TRBV2 and TRBJ1-2, with a weak D call TRBD1 (6 bases). The germline V gene has CDR1 SNHLY and CDR2 FYNNEI. The CDR3 contains 14 residues. The V and J ends lost 4 bases and 2 bases respectively, with 11 bases between them. CDR3 in amino acids: CASSGEGGNYGYTF. CDR3 in DNA: TGTGCCAGCAGTGGGGAAGGGGGAAACTATGGCTACACCTTC.

The genes are TRBV5-1 and TRBJ2-7, with a possible D match to TRBD2 (6 bases). CDR1 and CDR2 from the germline V gene are SGHRS and YFSETQ. This CDR3 is 14 amino acids long. The V end lost 3 bases, the J end lost 0 bases, and 10 bases lay between the germline ends. The CDR3 bases are TGCGCCAGCAGCTACCGGGGGAGCTCCTACGAGCAGTACTTC. Residues: CASSYRGSSYEQYF. Drawing the rest from reference TRBV5-1 and TRBJ2-7, the complete variable domain is KAGVTQTPRYLIKTRGQQVTLSCSPISGHRSVSWYQQTPGQGLQFLFEYFSETQRNKGNFPGRFSGRQFSNSRSEMNVSTLELGDSALYLCASSYRGSSYEQYFGPGTRLTVT.

The rearrangement joins TRBV15 to TRBJ2-1; a possible D gene is TRBD1 (5 bases). Germline V gives CDR1 LNHNV, CDR2 YYDKDF (reference sequence). The length of the CDR3 is 18 residues. V shed 0 bases and J shed 5 bases, with 20 bases lying between them. The CDR3 coding sequence is TGTGCCACCAGCAGAGATCCTTACAAGGCAGGGTGGAACAATGAGCAGTTCTTC. Amino acid sequence: CATSRDPYKAGWNNEQFF. The entire variable domain, with the rest obtained from reference TRBV15 and TRBJ2-1, is as follows: DAMVIQNPRYQVTQFGKPVTLSCSQTLNHNVMYWYQQKSSQAPKLLFHYYDKDFNNEADTPDNFQSRRPNTSFCFLDIRSPGLGDTAMYLCATSRDPYKAGWNNEQFFGPGTRLTVL.

The DNA of the CDR3 is TGTGCCAGCAGCTCAGGACTTCGGACAGATACGCAGTATTTT. Its translation is CASSSGLRTDTQYF. The chain uses TRBV7-3 and TRBJ2-3, with D possibly being TRBD2 (5 bases). The V and J ends lost 4 bases and 3 bases respectively, with 11 bases between them. This CDR3 is 14 amino acids long. CDR1 is SGHTA, CDR2 FQGTGA, per germline.

The chain has TRBV19 and TRBJ1-1; TRBD1 agrees at 11 bases. The V gene end was trimmed by 5 bases and the J gene end by 6 bases; junction bases not matched to a gene: 17. Germline CDR1 and CDR2: LNHDA and SQIVND (reference sequence). This CDR3 region has 18 residues. CDR3 sequence reads: CASSPRTGTGGLMAEAFF. DNA of the CDR3: TGTGCCAGTAGTCCTAGAACCGGGACAGGGGGGCTAATGGCTGAAGCTTTCTTT.

This chain uses TRBV5-1 with TRBJ1-2; 9 bases align to TRBD1. Germline-derived CDR1 and CDR2 are SGHRS and YFSETQ. V was pared by 4 bases and J by 4 bases, with 2 bases of the junction left unmatched. This CDR3 comprises 13 residues. CDR3 sequence: CASSQGQGYGYTF. CDR3 nucleotides: TGCGCCAGCAGCCAGGGACAGGGCTATGGCTACACCTTC. The variable domain in full, with the rest retrieved from reference TRBV5-1 and TRBJ1-2, is KAGVTQTPRYLIKTRGQQVTLSCSPISGHRSVSWYQQTPGQGLQFLFEYFSETQRNKGNFPGRFSGRQFSNSRSEMNVSTLELGDSALYLCASSQGQGYGYTFGSGTRLTVV.

CDR3 coding DNA: TGTGCCAGCAGCAAAATCCGCCCCCTCAAGGACACCTTCTCCTACGAGCAGTACTTC. Its protein product is CASSKIRPLKDTFSYEQYF. This rearrangement joins TRBV21-1 to TRBJ2-7; TRBD1 reflects the table's D call only, with no check against the DNA. TRBV21-1 is assigned pseudogene status. The CDR3 is 19 amino acids.

V usage is TRBV15 and J usage is TRBJ1-4; D ambiguous. Germline values: CDR1 LNHNV, CDR2 YYDKDF (reference sequence). This CDR3 is 16 amino acids long. Trimming cost V 0 bases and J 0 bases, with 8 bases left between them. The CDR3 loop is CATSREGEATNEKLFF. CDR3 DNA sequence: TGTGCCACCAGCAGAGAAGGAGAGGCAACTAATGAAAAACTGTTTTTT. Combining the CDR3 with reference TRBV15 and TRBJ1-4 gives the whole variable domain DAMVIQNPRYQVTQFGKPVTLSCSQTLNHNVMYWYQQKSSQAPKLLFHYYDKDFNNEADTPDNFQSRRPNTSFCFLDIRSPGLGDTAMYLCATSREGEATNEKLFFGSGTQLSVL.

In its sample, this clone was seen once. The chain recombines TRBV30 with TRBJ1-2; weak D call: TRBD1 (5 bases). V was cut by 3 bases and J by 4 bases, with 15 bases left in between. The V gene's germline CDR1 is GTSNPN and CDR2 SVGIG (reference sequence). CDR3 length equals 14 residues. CDR3 DNA: TGTGCCTGGAGGGTGGGGGAGGGTGGCTATGGCTACACCTTC. Translated: CAWRVGEGGYGYTF.